These 18 T cell receptor beta chains came from one sample sequenced in a study of cytomegalovirus exposure and HLA in healthy donors. The PCR was carried out with 60 Vbeta primers and 13 Jbeta primers. Profiling relied on immunoSEQ multiplex PCR, and the TCRdb table lists in-frame clones only, not all of them. The repertoire holds about 180,000 clones, with 75% to 85% as singletons. Sequenced input: PBMCs. The receptors derive from a woman in her thirties in good health and CMV-seronegative.

V gene TRBV4-3 combines with J gene TRBJ2-5, with D possibly TRBD1 on 5 matching bases. Germline CDR1 is LGHNA and CDR2 is YSLEER. This CDR3 contains 15 residues. Trimming removed 0 bases from V and 3 bases from J, with 11 bases in between. The CDR3 is CASSQDSGREETQYF. CDR3 DNA sequence: TGCGCCAGCAGCCAAGATAGTGGCAGGGAAGAGACCCAGTACTTC.

The J gene is TRBJ2-7, the V gene TRBV18, with D possibly being TRBD2 (6 bases). The V gene's germline CDR1 is KGHSH and CDR2 LQKENI. Deletions cut 8 bases from V and 2 bases from J, with 10 bases between. This CDR3 is 12 amino acids long. CDR3 loop: CASTPGAYEQYF. The CDR3 DNA follows: TGTGCCAGCACGCCGGGAGCCTACGAGCAGTACTTC.

The V call is TRBV28, the J call TRBJ1-3, with TRBD1 matching over 8 bases. Unmatched junction bases numbered 5, after V lost 6 bases and J lost 4 bases. The length of the CDR3 is 14 residues. Germline V gene lookup returns CDR1 MDHEN and CDR2 SYDVKM. The CDR3 sequence: CASSPDRAGNTIYF. The CDR3 nucleotides read TGTGCCAGCAGCCCGGACAGGGCCGGAAACACCATATATTTT.

The chain employs TRBV21-1 and TRBJ2-5; TRBD1 is the table's D call and was not checked against the DNA. TRBV21-1 is listed as a pseudogene. The CDR3 has 19 residues. The CDR3 nucleotides are TGTGCCAGCAGCCTGCGTCCTTCCGCGGGACAGGGAGGGCAAGAGACCCAGTACTTC. Protein sequence: CASSLRPSAGQGGQETQYF.

Worth noting for this clone: At one boundary the junction diverges from the germline segment, which might be a read error. The chain employs TRBV5-1 and TRBJ2-4; 7 bases agree with TRBD1. Germline CDR1 is SGHRS and CDR2 is YFSETQ. The CDR3 runs to 14 residues. The CDR3 DNA reads TGCGCCAGCAGCTTGGGACAGGGTGAAAACAGTCAGTACTTC. This encodes CASSLGQGENSQYF.

The V and J genes are TRBV4-3 and TRBJ1-2; possible D gene TRBD1, 6 bases. This CDR3 region has 15 residues. Trimming took off 2 bases at V and 5 bases at J, with 15 bases between the two ends. Germline lookup yields CDR1 LGHNA and CDR2 YSLEER. The CDR3 DNA reads as TGCGCCAGCAGCCAAATGAATCAGGGGCCTTATGGCTACACCTTC. This encodes CASSQMNQGPYGYTF.

This CDR3 is CASSIVSGGGYNEQFF. The CDR3 bases are TGTGCCAGCAGTATCGTTAGCGGGGGGGGCTACAATGAGCAGTTCTTC. The gene calls are TRBV27 and TRBJ2-1, with 11 bases identical to TRBD2. After removal of 5 bases from V and 3 bases from J, the junction contained 6 bases not matched to a gene. This CDR3 spans 16 amino acids. Germline loops: CDR1 MNHEY, CDR2 SMNVEV (reference sequence).

This chain connects TRBV7-9 to TRBJ2-1; D is unclear. Germline V lookup: CDR1 SEHNR, CDR2 FQNEAQ (reference sequence). The CDR3 has 11 amino acids. V gave up 5 bases and J gave up 6 bases, with 5 bases separating them. In DNA, the CDR3 is TGTGCCAGCAGCAGAGTCAATGAGCAGTTCTTC. Translating gives CASSRVNEQFF.

V gene TRBV9 combines with J gene TRBJ2-3; 11 bases line up with TRBD2. The CDR3 contains 16 residues. Germline V gives CDR1 SGDLS, CDR2 YYNGEE. The J segment lost 6 bases and the V segment lost 3 bases, leaving 9 bases of the junction unmatched. CDR3 region: CASSAMGSGRADTQYF. CDR3 sequence (DNA): TGTGCCAGCAGCGCCATGGGTAGCGGGAGGGCTGATACGCAGTATTTT.

This clone occurred a few times. The CDR3 sequence is CASSEVVAGKETQYF. Written as DNA, the CDR3 is TGTGCCAGCAGTGAAGTCGTGGCAGGTAAAGAGACCCAGTACTTC. The rearrangement joins TRBV6-1 to TRBJ2-5; D not certain. CDR1 is MNHNS and CDR2 is SASEGT in the germline V gene. The CDR3 totals 15 residues. Trimming left V 1 base short and J 3 bases short, with 12 bases between.

CDR3 bases: TGTGCCAGCAGCGTGGAGACGGGTGAAAAACTGTTTTTT. Translating it yields CASSVETGEKLFF. The V call is TRBV9, the J call TRBJ1-4; D gene unclear. Trimming left V 2 bases short and J 7 bases short, with 9 bases between. Germline lookup yields CDR1 SGDLS and CDR2 YYNGEE. This CDR3 comprises 13 residues.

This sequence joins TRBV12-5 and TRBJ1-1; the match to TRBD1 covers 8 bases. The CDR3 is 17 residues long. From germline, CDR1 is LGHNT and CDR2 FRNRAP. After removal of 6 bases from V and 1 base from J, the junction contained 13 bases not matched to a gene. In nucleotides, the CDR3 is TGTGCTAGTGGGGGACAGGTGATACCAACGAAGAACACTGAAGCTTTCTTT. It yields the protein CASGGQVIPTKNTEAFF. Variable domain in full (rest from reference TRBV12-5 and TRBJ1-1): DARVTQTPRHKVTEMGQEVTMRCQPILGHNTVFWYRQTMMQGLELLAYFRNRAPLDDSGMPKDRFSAEMPDATLATLKIQPSEPRDSAVYFCASGGQVIPTKNTEAFFGQGTRLTVV.

The chain links TRBV7-9 to TRBJ2-7; a possible D gene is TRBD2 (6 bases). CDR1 is SEHNR, CDR2 FQNEAQ, per germline (reference sequence). Trimming removed 5 bases at V and 7 bases at J, with 18 bases between. The CDR3 has 14 amino acids. The CDR3 sequence is CASSGSGTLREQYF. CDR3 nucleotide sequence: TGTGCCAGCAGCGGATCCGGGACTCTGAGGGAGCAGTACTTC.

This clone was seen just once. This chain uses TRBV20-1 with TRBJ2-7; maybe TRBD1 (6 bases). Per germline, CDR1 DFQATT and CDR2 SNEGSKA (reference sequence). V gave up 8 bases and J gave up 3 bases, with 11 bases separating them. This CDR3 has 11 residues. The CDR3 spells CSTNRVYEQYF. In nucleotides, the CDR3 is TGCAGTACGAACAGGGTCTACGAGCAGTACTTC.

This sequence joins TRBV27 and TRBJ2-3; D is ambiguous. The CDR3 runs to 13 residues. Trimming stripped 5 bases from V and 3 bases from J, with 9 bases between. The germline gives CDR1 MNHEY, CDR2 SMNVEV (reference sequence). The CDR3 DNA follows: TGTGCCAGCAGTGGTGACTTTACAGATACGCAGTATTTT. Its translation is CASSGDFTDTQYF.

The V and J genes are TRBV5-6 and TRBJ1-6, with 7 bases identical to TRBD1. The CDR3 consists of 17 residues. V dropped 3 bases and J dropped 5; count of bases not matched to a gene: 11. Germline loops: CDR1 SGHDT, CDR2 YYEEEE. CDR3 nucleotides: TGTGCCAGCAGCTCCGACAGGGCTTGGGGTCATAATTCACCCCTCCACTTT. This codes for CASSSDRAWGHNSPLHF.

The CDR3 region has the DNA TGTGCCAGTAGTCCTTCTAGCGCCCAAGAGACCCAGTACTTC. Translation gives CASSPSSAQETQYF. The chain carries TRBV19 and TRBJ2-5, with D possibly being TRBD2 (6 bases). Germline-derived CDR1 and CDR2 are LNHDA and SQIVND (reference sequence). The CDR3 has 14 residues. V shed 5 bases and J shed 1 base, with 11 bases lying between them.

The chain joins TRBV6-6 to TRBJ2-2, with a tentative D call TRBD1 (6 bases). V lost 8 bases and J lost 1, with 14 bases in between. Germline V lookup: CDR1 MNHNY, CDR2 SVGAGI (reference sequence). The CDR3 is 15 residues long. The CDR3 sequence: CASSQGTVNTGELFF. CDR3 nucleotide sequence: TGTGCCAGCTCTCAGGGGACGGTGAACACCGGGGAGCTGTTTTTT.